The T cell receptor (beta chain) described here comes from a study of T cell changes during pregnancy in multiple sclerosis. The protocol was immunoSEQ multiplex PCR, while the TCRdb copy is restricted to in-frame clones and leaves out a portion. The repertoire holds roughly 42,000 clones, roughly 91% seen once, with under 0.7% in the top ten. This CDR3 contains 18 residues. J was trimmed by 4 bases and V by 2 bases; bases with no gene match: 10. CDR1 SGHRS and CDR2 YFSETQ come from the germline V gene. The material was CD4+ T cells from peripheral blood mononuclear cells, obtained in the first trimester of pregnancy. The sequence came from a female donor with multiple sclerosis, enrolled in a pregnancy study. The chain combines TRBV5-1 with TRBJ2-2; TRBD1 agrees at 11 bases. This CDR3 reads CASSLLVPGTGGTGELFF. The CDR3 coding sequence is TGCGCCAGCAGCTTACTTGTTCCCGGGACAGGGGGCACCGGGGAGCTGTTTTTT.